The T cell receptor (beta chain) described here comes from a study of CD8 T cells in ankylosing spondylitis. Findings and caveats of the study: Disease-linked clones had a CD8+ phenotype and relatively low frequency in peripheral blood. There was a TCR beta motif, made of roughly eight highly homologous variants, that appeared characteristic of ankylosing spondylitis blood.

Making use of molecular barcodes, quantitative 5'-RACE generated TCR beta libraries. TCRdb reanalysed the 5' RACE reads using MiXCR and keeps one entry per CDR3 protein. The table lists under 400,000 distinct CDR3 sequences, under 14% of them singletons. As for this clonotype: Its antigen is not known.

Trimming removed 9 bases from V and 1 base from J, with 17 bases in between. Germline CDR1 and CDR2: SEHNR and FQNEAQ (reference sequence). The CDR3 consists of 15 residues. This receptor was identified in a female donor with ankylosing spondylitis or in good health (not recorded which). Sequencing input: blood, either unsorted or a sorted T cell fraction (not recorded which). The genes are TRBV7-9 and TRBJ2-3; the D is unclear. The CDR3 coding sequence is TGTGCCAGGAGCACCGGGCTCCTGGGCACAGATACGCAGTATTTT. This gives the protein CARSTGLLGTDTQYF.